This is a list of T cell receptor beta chains from one sample in a study of blood T cell repertoires in COVID-19. Profiled with immunoSEQ multiplex PCR; TCRdb holds only in-frame clones, not every one. Of around 200,000 clones in the sample, about 85% are singletons; the top ten hold 4.9%. Sequencing used peripheral blood. The receptors originated from a woman older than 75 with acute or convalescent COVID-19. Each CDR3 is given with its conserved first and last residue. Each record gives: V gene, clone size, J gene, D gene, CDR3 DNA, CDR3 protein. A D gene is named only where the DNA matches it firmly. A clone size is listed for some rows: how often the clone was seen (once, few, many), or a class if it is expanded.

v_call: TRBV7-9; clone_size: NA; j_call: TRBJ1-1; d_call: TRBD1; cdr3_nt: TGTGCCAGCAGTTTACAAGCACCCCAGGGGGCTGAAGCTTTCTTT; cdr3_aa: CASSLQAPQGAEAFF
v_call: TRBV10-3; clone_size: NA; j_call: TRBJ1-3; d_call: NA; cdr3_nt: TGTGCCATCAGGCCCGGGGACACCATATATTTT; cdr3_aa: CAIRPGDTIYF
v_call: TRBV5-6; clone_size: NA; j_call: TRBJ2-2; d_call: NA; cdr3_nt: TGTGCCACGGTCCGGGGGTGGAACACCGGGGAGCTGTTTTTT; cdr3_aa: CATVRGWNTGELFF
v_call: TRBV10-2; clone_size: NA; j_call: TRBJ1-1; d_call: TRBD1; cdr3_nt: TGCGCCAGCAGACCTGGGACAGTCCCTGAAGCTTTCTTT; cdr3_aa: CASRPGTVPEAFF
v_call: TRBV7-2; clone_size: NA; j_call: TRBJ2-1; d_call: TRBD1; cdr3_nt: TGTGCCAGCAGCCTTCGGACCCCGGGACAGGGGGCGCCTGAGCAGTTCTTC; cdr3_aa: CASSLRTPGQGAPEQFF
v_call: TRBV4-1; clone_size: NA; j_call: TRBJ2-4; d_call: TRBD1; cdr3_nt: TGCGCCAGCAGCCGAGGACAGGGAATGACCAAAAACATTCAGTACTTC; cdr3_aa: CASSRGQGMTKNIQYF
v_call: TRBV5-1; clone_size: NA; j_call: TRBJ2-1; d_call: TRBD2; cdr3_nt: TGCGCCAGCAGCTTGCGGCTAGCGGGAGCCAATGAGCAGTTCTTC; cdr3_aa: CASSLRLAGANEQFF
v_call: TRBV3-1/TRBV3-2; clone_size: NA; j_call: TRBJ2-4; d_call: NA; cdr3_nt: TGTGCCAGCAGCAACTGGGACTCCGTAAACATTCAGTACTTC; cdr3_aa: CASSNWDSVNIQYF
v_call: TRBV28; clone_size: NA; j_call: TRBJ1-5; d_call: NA; cdr3_nt: TGTGCCAGCAGCCAGGGGTCGTCGATCCAGCCCCAGCATTTT; cdr3_aa: CASSQGSSIQPQHF
v_call: TRBV18; clone_size: NA; j_call: TRBJ2-1; d_call: NA; cdr3_nt: TGTGCCAGCTCACCACGCCTAGTAGGCAATGAGCAGTTCTTC; cdr3_aa: CASSPRLVGNEQFF
v_call: TRBV13; clone_size: once; j_call: TRBJ2-1; d_call: TRBD2; cdr3_nt: TGTGCCAGCAGCTTATGGGTAGCGGGAGACGGGAATGAGCAGTTCTTC; cdr3_aa: CASSLWVAGDGNEQFF
v_call: TRBV7-9; clone_size: NA; j_call: TRBJ1-1; d_call: NA; cdr3_nt: TGTGCCAGCAGCTATGTTGAGGGCTCGGGCACTGAAGCTTTCTTT; cdr3_aa: CASSYVEGSGTEAFF
v_call: TRBV2; clone_size: once; j_call: TRBJ2-5; d_call: TRBD1; cdr3_nt: TGTGCCAGCAATACAGGGGTAGTAGGAGAGACCCAGTACTTC; cdr3_aa: CASNTGVVGETQYF
v_call: TRBV28; clone_size: NA; j_call: TRBJ1-2; d_call: NA; cdr3_nt: TGTGCCAGCAGTTCTGGAGTCTTGAGTAACTATGGCTACACCTTC; cdr3_aa: CASSSGVLSNYGYTF
v_call: TRBV2; clone_size: NA; j_call: TRBJ2-5; d_call: NA; cdr3_nt: TGTGCCAGCAGAGACAGAGCAGAGACCCAGTACTTC; cdr3_aa: CASRDRAETQYF
v_call: TRBV7-8; clone_size: NA; j_call: TRBJ1-1; d_call: NA; cdr3_nt: TGTGCCAGCAGCCCCCCGGTGGCGGGGGCGTCTGAAGCTTTCTTT; cdr3_aa: CASSPPVAGASEAFF
v_call: TRBV5-1; clone_size: NA; j_call: TRBJ1-5; d_call: NA; cdr3_nt: TGCGCCAGCAGCTTGAGTCCGGATCAGCCCCAGCATTTT; cdr3_aa: CASSLSPDQPQHF
v_call: TRBV18; clone_size: NA; j_call: TRBJ1-3; d_call: TRBD1; cdr3_nt: TGTGCCAGCTCACCGGGACAGGCTATAGCCGGAAACACCATATATTTT; cdr3_aa: CASSPGQAIAGNTIYF
v_call: TRBV28; clone_size: NA; j_call: TRBJ1-5; d_call: NA; cdr3_nt: TGTGCCAGCAGTTTAGGTAGGAGCAGGGAAGATCAGCCCCAGCATTTT; cdr3_aa: CASSLGRSREDQPQHF
v_call: TRBV29-1; clone_size: once; j_call: TRBJ2-7; d_call: TRBD2; cdr3_nt: TGCAGCGTTGTAACTAGCGCCTACGAGCAGTACTTC; cdr3_aa: CSVVTSAYEQYF
v_call: TRBV6-5; clone_size: few; j_call: TRBJ2-1; d_call: NA; cdr3_nt: TGTGCCAGCAGCAGCGGAGACTCCTACAATGAGCAGTTCTTC; cdr3_aa: CASSSGDSYNEQFF
v_call: TRBV2; clone_size: NA; j_call: TRBJ1-5; d_call: TRBD1; cdr3_nt: TGTGCCAGCAGGGGCCGGGACAGGCAGCCCCAGCATTTT; cdr3_aa: CASRGRDRQPQHF
v_call: TRBV5-1; clone_size: NA; j_call: TRBJ1-1; d_call: TRBD1; cdr3_nt: TGCGCCAGCAGCTTGATGCCAGGGGGGTCCGGCACTGAAGCTTTCTTT; cdr3_aa: CASSLMPGGSGTEAFF
v_call: TRBV11-3; clone_size: NA; j_call: TRBJ2-3; d_call: NA; cdr3_nt: TGTGCCAGCAGCTTACAGGGGTTGGATACGCAGTATTTT; cdr3_aa: CASSLQGLDTQYF
v_call: TRBV15; clone_size: NA; j_call: TRBJ2-7; d_call: NA; cdr3_nt: TGTGCCACCAGCAGTTTCCCGGTACGGGAGCAGTACTTC; cdr3_aa: CATSSFPVREQYF
v_call: TRBV7-2; clone_size: NA; j_call: TRBJ2-1; d_call: NA; cdr3_nt: TGTGCCAGCAGCTTAGCACTAGATTTCTGGAATGAGCAGTTCTTC; cdr3_aa: CASSLALDFWNEQFF
v_call: TRBV7-2; clone_size: NA; j_call: TRBJ1-2; d_call: NA; cdr3_nt: TGTGCCAGCAGCACTGGGGCCGTCTATGGCTACACCTTC; cdr3_aa: CASSTGAVYGYTF
v_call: TRBV5-1; clone_size: NA; j_call: TRBJ2-7; d_call: TRBD1; cdr3_nt: TGCGCCAGCAGCCCAGGGACAGCTTACGAGCAGTACTTC; cdr3_aa: CASSPGTAYEQYF
v_call: TRBV3-1/TRBV3-2; clone_size: NA; j_call: TRBJ1-5; d_call: NA; cdr3_nt: TGTGCCAGCAGCCAATCAGATCAGCCCCAGCATTTT; cdr3_aa: CASSQSDQPQHF
v_call: TRBV7-2; clone_size: NA; j_call: TRBJ1-1; d_call: TRBD1; cdr3_nt: TGTGCCAGCAGCGCCTGGGACAGGAACACTGAAGCTTTCTTT; cdr3_aa: CASSAWDRNTEAFF
v_call: TRBV5-1; clone_size: NA; j_call: TRBJ2-5; d_call: TRBD1; cdr3_nt: TGCGCCAGCAGCTCGACAGGGGGCATGGAGACCCAGTACTTC; cdr3_aa: CASSSTGGMETQYF
v_call: TRBV7-9; clone_size: NA; j_call: TRBJ2-2; d_call: TRBD1; cdr3_nt: TGTGCCAGCAGCTTGAGACAGGGTTTCACCGGGGAGCTGTTTTTT; cdr3_aa: CASSLRQGFTGELFF